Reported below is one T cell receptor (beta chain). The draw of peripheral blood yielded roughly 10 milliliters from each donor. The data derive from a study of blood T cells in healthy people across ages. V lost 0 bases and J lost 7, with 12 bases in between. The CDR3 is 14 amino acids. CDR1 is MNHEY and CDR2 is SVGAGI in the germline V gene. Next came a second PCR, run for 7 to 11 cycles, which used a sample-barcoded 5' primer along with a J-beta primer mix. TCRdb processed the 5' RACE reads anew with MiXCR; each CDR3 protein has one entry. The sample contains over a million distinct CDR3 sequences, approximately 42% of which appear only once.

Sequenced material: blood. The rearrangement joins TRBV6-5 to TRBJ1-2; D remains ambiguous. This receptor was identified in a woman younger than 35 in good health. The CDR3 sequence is CASSYSPSTTGYTF. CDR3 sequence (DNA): TGTGCCAGCAGTTACTCGCCATCCACTACTGGCTACACCTTC.